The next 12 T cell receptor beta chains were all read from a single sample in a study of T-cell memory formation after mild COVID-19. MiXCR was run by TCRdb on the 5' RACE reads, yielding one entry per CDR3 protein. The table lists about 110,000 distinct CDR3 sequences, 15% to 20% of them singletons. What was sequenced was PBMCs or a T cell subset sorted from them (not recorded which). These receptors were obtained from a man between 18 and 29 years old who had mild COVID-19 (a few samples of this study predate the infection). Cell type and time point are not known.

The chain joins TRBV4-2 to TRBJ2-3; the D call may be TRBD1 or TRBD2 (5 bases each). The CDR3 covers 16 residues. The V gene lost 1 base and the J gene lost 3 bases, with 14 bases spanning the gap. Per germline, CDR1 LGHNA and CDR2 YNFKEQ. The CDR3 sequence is CASSQAQAEGTDTQYF. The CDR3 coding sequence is TGTGCCAGCAGCCAAGCACAGGCCGAGGGGACAGATACGCAGTATTTT.

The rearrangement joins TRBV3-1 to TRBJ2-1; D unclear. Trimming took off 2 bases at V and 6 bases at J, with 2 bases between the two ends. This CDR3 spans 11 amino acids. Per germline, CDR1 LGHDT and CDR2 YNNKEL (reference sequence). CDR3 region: CASSQLNEQFF. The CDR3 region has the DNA TGTGCCAGCAGCCAACTCAATGAGCAGTTCTTC.

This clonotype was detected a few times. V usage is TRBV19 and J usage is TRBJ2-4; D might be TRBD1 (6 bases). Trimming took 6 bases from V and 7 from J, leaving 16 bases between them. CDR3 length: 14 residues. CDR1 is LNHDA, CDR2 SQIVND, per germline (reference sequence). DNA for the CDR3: TGTGCCAGTAGCACAGGGCAGGGTTTCAACATTCAGTACTTC. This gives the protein CASSTGQGFNIQYF.

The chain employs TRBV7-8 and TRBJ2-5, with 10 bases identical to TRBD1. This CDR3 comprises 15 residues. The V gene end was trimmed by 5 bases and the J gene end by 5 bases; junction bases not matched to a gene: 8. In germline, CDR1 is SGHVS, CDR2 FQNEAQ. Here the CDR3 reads CASSPTGQGRETQYF. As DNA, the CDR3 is TGTGCCAGCAGCCCTACGGGACAGGGGAGGGAGACCCAGTACTTC. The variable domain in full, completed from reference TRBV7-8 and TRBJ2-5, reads GAGVSQSPRYKVAKRGQDVALRCDPISGHVSLFWYQQALGQGPEFLTYFQNEAQLDKSGLPSDRFFAERPEGSVSTLKIQRTQQEDSAVYLCASSPTGQGRETQYFGPGTRLLVL.

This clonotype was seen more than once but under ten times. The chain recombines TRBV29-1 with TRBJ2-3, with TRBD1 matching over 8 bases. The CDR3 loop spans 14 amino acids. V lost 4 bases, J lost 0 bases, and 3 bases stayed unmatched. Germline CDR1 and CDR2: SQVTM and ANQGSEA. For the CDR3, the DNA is TGCAGCGTTGCGACAGGGGCAAGCACAGATACGCAGTATTTT. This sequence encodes CSVATGASTDTQYF.

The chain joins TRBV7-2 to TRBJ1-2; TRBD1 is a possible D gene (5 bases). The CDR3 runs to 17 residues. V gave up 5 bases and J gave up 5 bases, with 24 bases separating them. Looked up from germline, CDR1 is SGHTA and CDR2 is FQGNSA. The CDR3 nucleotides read TGTGCCAGCAGCCCGGGGCCGAGCAACCTTCCTACATATGGCTACACCTTC. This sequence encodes CASSPGPSNLPTYGYTF.

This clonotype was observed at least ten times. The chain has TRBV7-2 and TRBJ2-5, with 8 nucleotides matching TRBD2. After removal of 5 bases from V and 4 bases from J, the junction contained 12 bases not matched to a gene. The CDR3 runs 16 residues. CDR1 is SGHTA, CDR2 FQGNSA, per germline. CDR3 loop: CASSPGGAGVGETQYF. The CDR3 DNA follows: TGTGCCAGCAGCCCCGGGGGAGCGGGGGTCGGAGAGACCCAGTACTTC.

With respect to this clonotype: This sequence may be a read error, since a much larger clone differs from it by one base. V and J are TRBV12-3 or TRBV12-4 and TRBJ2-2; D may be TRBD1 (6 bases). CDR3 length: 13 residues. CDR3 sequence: CASSTGNTWELFF. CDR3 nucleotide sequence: TGTGCCAGCAGTACAGGGAACACCTGGGAGCTGTTTTTT.

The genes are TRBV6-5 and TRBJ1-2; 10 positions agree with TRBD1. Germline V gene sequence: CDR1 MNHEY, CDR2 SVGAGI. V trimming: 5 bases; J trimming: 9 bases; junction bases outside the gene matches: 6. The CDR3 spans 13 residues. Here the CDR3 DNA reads TGTGCCAGCAGTGCCTCGACAGGGGGCAGCTACACCTTC. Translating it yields CASSASTGGSYTF.

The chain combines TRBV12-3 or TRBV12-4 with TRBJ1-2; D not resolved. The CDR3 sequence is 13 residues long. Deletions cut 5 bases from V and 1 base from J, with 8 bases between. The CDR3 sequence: CASSENFNYGYTF. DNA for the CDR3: TGTGCCAGCAGTGAAAACTTTAACTATGGCTACACCTTC.

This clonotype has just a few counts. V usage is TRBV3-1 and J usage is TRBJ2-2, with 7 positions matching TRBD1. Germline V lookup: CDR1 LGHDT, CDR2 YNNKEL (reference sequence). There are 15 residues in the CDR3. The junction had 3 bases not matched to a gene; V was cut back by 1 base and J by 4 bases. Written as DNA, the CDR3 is TGTGCCAGCAGCCAAGTGTCAGGGGGCACCGGGGAGCTGTTTTTT. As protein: CASSQVSGGTGELFF.

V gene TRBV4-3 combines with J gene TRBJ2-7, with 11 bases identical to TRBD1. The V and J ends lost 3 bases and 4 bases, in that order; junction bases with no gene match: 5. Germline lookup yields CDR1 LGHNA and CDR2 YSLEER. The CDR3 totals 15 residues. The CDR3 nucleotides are TGCGCCAGCAGCCACCCGGGACAGGGGGTATACGAGCAGTACTTC. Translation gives CASSHPGQGVYEQYF.